This is a list of T cell receptor beta chains from one sample in a study of metastatic and nonmetastatic thyroid tumors. MiXCR was used by TCRdb to re-call the PCR reads. Of 21,000 or so clones in the sample, around 15% are singletons; the top ten hold about 39%. Sequencing was performed on blood. The receptors come from a female donor with papillary thyroid cancer or a benign thyroid nodule (not recorded which). Some clones in this sample may be carry-over from other donors' samples. Both conserved end residues are part of each CDR3. Fields, in order: D gene, J gene, clone size, V gene, CDR3 protein, CDR3 DNA. A D gene is named only where the DNA matches it firmly. Not all rows give a size; the values are once, few, many and, for expanded clones, a class.

D: NA
J: TRBJ1-4
size: many
V: TRBV20-1
CDR3: CSARRGVVNEKLFF
DNA: TGCAGTGCTAGACGAGGGGTGGTTAATGAAAAACTGTTTTTT

D: NA
J: TRBJ2-1
size: many
V: TRBV20-1
CDR3: CSASRGPPGNEQFF
DNA: TGCAGTGCTAGTAGGGGACCACCCGGCAATGAGCAGTTCTTC

D: NA
J: TRBJ1-1
size: many
V: TRBV18
CDR3: CASSISRGPEAFF
DNA: TGTGCCAGCTCAATCAGCAGAGGCCCTGAAGCTTTCTTT

D: NA
J: TRBJ2-2
size: many
V: TRBV30
CDR3: CAWSSTGTSGNIRELFF
DNA: TGTGCCTGGTCCTCAACCGGGACTTCGGGGAATATCAGGGAGCTGTTTTTT

D: TRBD1
J: TRBJ2-3
size: many
V: TRBV18
CDR3: CASSHSTGVKDTQYF
DNA: TGTGCCAGCTCACATTCAACAGGGGTTAAAGATACGCAGTATTTT

D: NA
J: TRBJ2-5
size: many
V: TRBV12-5
CDR3: CASFSPEDQYF
DNA: TGCGCTAGCTTTTCCCCGGAGGACCAGTACTTC

D: TRBD2
J: TRBJ2-7
size: NA
V: TRBV19
CDR3: CASSMGRDYEQYF
DNA: TGTGCCAGTAGTATGGGGAGGGACTACGAGCAGTACTTC

D: TRBD2
J: TRBJ2-7
size: NA
V: TRBV18
CDR3: CASSPGLAYEQYF
DNA: TGTGCCAGCTCACCGGGACTAGCGTACGAGCAGTACTTC

D: TRBD1
J: TRBJ2-7
size: NA
V: TRBV28
CDR3: CASSRDRAPGYEQYF
DNA: TGTGCCAGCAGCCGGGACAGGGCCCCTGGGTACGAGCAGTACTTC

D: TRBD2
J: TRBJ2-7
size: many
V: TRBV4-3
CDR3: CASSQETGGPYEQYF
DNA: TGCGCCAGCAGCCAAGAGACGGGAGGGCCTTACGAGCAGTACTTC

D: NA
J: TRBJ2-3
size: few
V: TRBV15
CDR3: CATSRDRGNPGTDTQYF
DNA: TGTGCCACCAGCAGAGACAGGGGAAATCCAGGCACAGATACGCAGTATTTT

D: NA
J: TRBJ2-7
size: many
V: TRBV4-3
CDR3: CASSQRWSGPYEQYF
DNA: TGCGCCAGCAGCCAAAGGTGGAGTGGTCCCTACGAGCAGTACTTC

D: NA
J: TRBJ2-7
size: many
V: TRBV24-1
CDR3: CARREFTYEQYF
DNA: TGTGCCAGAAGGGAATTCACCTACGAGCAGTACTTC

D: TRBD1
J: TRBJ2-7
size: many
V: TRBV10-3
CDR3: CASSSANGQGALDEQYF
DNA: TGTGCCTCCTCATCAGCAAATGGACAGGGGGCTCTTGACGAGCAGTACTTC

D: NA
J: TRBJ2-2
size: NA
V: TRBV11-1
CDR3: CASSPEGGVSAGELFF
DNA: TGTGCCAGCAGCCCCGAAGGCGGGGTATCGGCCGGGGAGCTGTTTTTT

D: TRBD2
J: TRBJ2-3
size: many
V: TRBV10-3
CDR3: CAISQAGEATQYF
DNA: TGTGCCATCAGTCAAGCGGGAGAGGCCACACAGTATTTT

D: NA
J: TRBJ2-5
size: many
V: TRBV7-9
CDR3: CASSFHPRSQETQYF
DNA: TGTGCCAGCAGCTTTCATCCCCGGAGCCAAGAGACCCAGTACTTC

D: NA
J: TRBJ2-5
size: many
V: TRBV7-6
CDR3: CVSSLGETQYF
DNA: TGTGTCAGCAGCTTAGGAGAGACCCAGTACTTC

D: NA
J: TRBJ1-5
size: many
V: TRBV9
CDR3: CASSVGQNQPQHF
DNA: TGTGCCAGCAGCGTCGGACAGAATCAGCCCCAGCATTTT

D: NA
J: TRBJ2-1
size: many
V: TRBV30
CDR3: CAWTTGRFGFFF
DNA: TGTGCCTGGACCACGGGTCGGTTTGGGTTTTTCTTC

D: TRBD1
J: TRBJ1-4
size: many
V: TRBV7-8
CDR3: CASSRDRGFEKLFF
DNA: TGTGCCAGCAGCAGAGACAGGGGTTTTGAAAAACTGTTTTTT

D: NA
J: TRBJ2-3
size: many
V: TRBV6-2/TRBV6-3
CDR3: CASSQLAASTDTQYF
DNA: TGTGCCAGCAGCCAACTAGCTGCCAGCACAGATACGCAGTATTTT

D: NA
J: TRBJ2-5
size: many
V: TRBV5-1
CDR3: CASSLDDVWEAQYF
DNA: TGCGCCAGCAGCCTCGACGACGTCTGGGAGGCCCAGTACTTC

D: TRBD1
J: TRBJ1-6
size: medium-sized
V: TRBV20-1
CDR3: CSARPRDSDNSPLHF
DNA: TGCAGTGCCCGCCCGCGGGACAGTGATAATTCACCCCTCCACTTT

D: TRBD1
J: TRBJ1-6
size: many
V: TRBV6-1
CDR3: CASSQDRRYSPLHF
DNA: TGTGCCAGCAGTCAGGACAGGAGATATTCACCCCTCCACTTT

D: TRBD2
J: TRBJ2-7
size: many
V: TRBV28
CDR3: CASTPAGLAGGYEQYF
DNA: TGTGCCAGTACTCCCGCAGGACTAGCGGGAGGATACGAGCAGTACTTC

D: TRBD2
J: TRBJ2-1
size: few
V: TRBV4-1
CDR3: CASSPALSGKGGNEQFF
DNA: TGCGCCAGCAGCCCCGCCCTTAGCGGGAAAGGGGGCAATGAGCAGTTCTTC

D: NA
J: TRBJ1-1
size: NA
V: TRBV30
CDR3: CAWSSGQTEAFF
DNA: TGTGCCTGGAGTTCGGGGCAAACTGAAGCTTTCTTT

D: TRBD2
J: TRBJ2-7
size: many
V: TRBV20-1
CDR3: CSANPGLAGGTYEQYF
DNA: TGCAGTGCTAATCCCGGACTAGCGGGAGGAACCTACGAGCAGTACTTC

D: NA
J: TRBJ1-4
size: NA
V: TRBV2
CDR3: CASSQTRGPAGEKLFF
DNA: TGTGCCAGCAGTCAAACCCGGGGCCCCGCGGGTGAAAAACTGTTTTTT

D: TRBD1
J: TRBJ2-7
size: many
V: TRBV15
CDR3: CATSRGWLDRSYEQYF
DNA: TGTGCCACCAGCAGGGGTTGGTTGGACAGGTCCTACGAGCAGTACTTC

D: NA
J: TRBJ2-7
size: many
V: TRBV28
CDR3: CASSWEFYEQYF
DNA: TGTGCCAGCAGTTGGGAATTCTACGAGCAGTACTTC

D: TRBD2
J: TRBJ2-3
size: many
V: TRBV27
CDR3: CASSLHTSGSTDTQYF
DNA: TGTGCCAGCAGTCTCCATACTAGCGGGAGCACAGATACGCAGTATTTT

D: TRBD1
J: TRBJ1-2
size: NA
V: TRBV3-1
CDR3: CASSQQGAYGYTF
DNA: TGTGCCAGCAGCCAACAGGGGGCCTATGGCTACACCTTC

D: NA
J: TRBJ2-2
size: many
V: TRBV30
CDR3: CAWSSGSLNTGELFF
DNA: TGTGCCTGGAGTTCAGGGTCCTTGAACACCGGGGAGCTGTTTTTT

D: NA
J: TRBJ2-1
size: many
V: TRBV5-1
CDR3: CASSLSQGYNEQFF
DNA: TGCGCCAGCAGCTTGAGTCAGGGTTACAATGAGCAGTTCTTC

D: NA
J: TRBJ2-4
size: many
V: TRBV15
CDR3: CATSRTRGAGKNIQYF
DNA: TGTGCCACCAGCAGGACCCGTGGGGCAGGGAAAAACATTCAGTACTTC